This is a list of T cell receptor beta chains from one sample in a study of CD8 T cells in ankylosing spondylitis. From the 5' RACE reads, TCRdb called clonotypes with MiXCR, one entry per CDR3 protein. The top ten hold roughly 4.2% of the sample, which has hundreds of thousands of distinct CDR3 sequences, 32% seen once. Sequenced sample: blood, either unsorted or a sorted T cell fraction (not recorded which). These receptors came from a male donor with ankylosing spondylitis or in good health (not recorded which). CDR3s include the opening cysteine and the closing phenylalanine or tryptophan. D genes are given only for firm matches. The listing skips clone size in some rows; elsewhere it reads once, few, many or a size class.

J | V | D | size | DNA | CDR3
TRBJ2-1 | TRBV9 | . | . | TGTGCCAGCAGCGTAGCTACCTACAATGAGCAGTTCTTC | CASSVATYNEQFF
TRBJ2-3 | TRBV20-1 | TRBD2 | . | TGCAGTGCTCTAGCGGGGGGGCGTGAAGATACGCAGTATTTT | CSALAGGREDTQYF
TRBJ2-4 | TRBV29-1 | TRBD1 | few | TGCAGCGTCGGTGACAGGGAAATTCAGTACTTC | CSVGDREIQYF
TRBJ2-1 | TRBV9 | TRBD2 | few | TGTGCCAGCAGCGGGGGAGCGGGGGTTAATGAGCAGTTCTTC | CASSGGAGVNEQFF
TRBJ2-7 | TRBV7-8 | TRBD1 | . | TGTGGCAGCAGCTTCATAATAGGACAGGGCTACGAGCAGTACTTC | CGSSFIIGQGYEQYF
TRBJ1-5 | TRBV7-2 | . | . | TGTGCCAGCAGCCCGTGGGGACAAGGCAATCAGCCCCAGCATTTT | CASSPWGQGNQPQHF
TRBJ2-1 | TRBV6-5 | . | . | TGTGCCAGCAGTTCAGACAGCTCCTACAATGAGCAGTTCTTC | CASSSDSSYNEQFF
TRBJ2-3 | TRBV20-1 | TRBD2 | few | TGCAGTGCTAGAGATCCGACTAGCGGGGGTGCAGATACGCAGTATTTT | CSARDPTSGGADTQYF
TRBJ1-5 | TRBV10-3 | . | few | TGTGCCATCAGTGAGTCGGAGGCGGGTCAGCCCCAGCATTTT | CAISESEAGQPQHF
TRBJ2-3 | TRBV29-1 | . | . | TGCAGCGTTGTAATAGCGCCTCGCACAGATACGCAGTATTTT | CSVVIAPRTDTQYF
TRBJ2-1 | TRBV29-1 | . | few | TGCAGCGTTGGGGGACCGAACCGGGGTACCAGCGGTGTAGATGAGCAGTTCTTC | CSVGGPNRGTSGVDEQFF
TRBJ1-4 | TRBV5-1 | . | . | TGCGCCAGCAGCTTCTCACAGCCTAATGAAAAACTGTTTTTT | CASSFSQPNEKLFF
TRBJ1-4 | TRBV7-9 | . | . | TGTGCCAGCAGCCACACTGCAACTAATGAAAAACTGTTTTTT | CASSHTATNEKLFF
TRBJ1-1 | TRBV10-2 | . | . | TGCGCCAGCGAACTCCGGGACACTGAAGCTTTCTTT | CASELRDTEAFF
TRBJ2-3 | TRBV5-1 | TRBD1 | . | TGCGCCAGCAGTTATCCCGGACAGGGCACAGATACGCAGTATTTT | CASSYPGQGTDTQYF
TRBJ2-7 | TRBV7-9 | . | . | TGTGCCAGCAGCCCCTGGACAACCTACGAGCAGTACTTC | CASSPWTTYEQYF
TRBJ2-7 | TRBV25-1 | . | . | TGTGCCAGCAGTGACCCGGGGGAGGCCTACGAGCAGTACTTC | CASSDPGEAYEQYF
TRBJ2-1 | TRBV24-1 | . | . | TGTGCCACCAGTGATTTTACGGAGCAGTTCTTC | CATSDFTEQFF
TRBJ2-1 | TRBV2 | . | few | TGTGCCAGCAGTGCGGAGGAATACAATGAGCAGTTCTTC | CASSAEEYNEQFF
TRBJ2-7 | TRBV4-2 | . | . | TGTGCCAGCAGCCAAGATTGGGACTCCTGGTACGAGCAGTACTTC | CASSQDWDSWYEQYF
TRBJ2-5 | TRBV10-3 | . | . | TGTGCCATCAGTGATAGGGACAAGAACCAAGAGACCCAGTACTTC | CAISDRDKNQETQYF
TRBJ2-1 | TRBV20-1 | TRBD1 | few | TGCAGTGCACCGACAGGGTATGAGCAGTTCTTC | CSAPTGYEQFF
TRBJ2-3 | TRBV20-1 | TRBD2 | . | TGCAGTGCTAGAGTCGGGACTAGCGGGGGACGGTTCCGACCTACAGATACGCAGTATTTT | CSARVGTSGGRFRPTDTQYF
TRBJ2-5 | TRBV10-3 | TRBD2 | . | TGTGCCATCAGTGATCAGGGACTAGCGGGCGGAGAGACCCAGTACTTC | CAISDQGLAGGETQYF